This TCR beta chain was sequenced for a study of regulatory T cells in long-lasting Graves disease (dated by TCRdb to the early 2020s). Regarding the research as a whole: Newly diagnosed Graves' disease patients had taken antithyroid drugs for less than 3 months. A total of about 33 samples underwent TCR sequencing: about 13 from persistent and some 20 from newly diagnosed Graves' disease patients. Patients with persistent Graves' disease were compared with patients with newly diagnosed Graves' disease using TCR sequencing and RNA sequencing of peripheral blood. The study was registered as a clinical trial and conducted in China.

The full study reports these points: Preferential use of TRBV28, TRBJ1-2 and TRBJ2-5 was observed in persistent disease, whereas TRBV20-1 and TRBJ2-1 were favored in newly diagnosed disease. The authors acknowledged the small sample size as a limitation that may reduce accuracy. Because the primary lesion, thyroid tissue, could not be accessed, the study looked at peripheral blood alone. Sequencing and analysis were limited to the TCR beta chain. Compared with newly diagnosed patients, patients with persistent Graves' disease had lower TCR Shannon entropy and fewer highly expanded clones, which suggests clonal expansion. More public clonotypes were shared among persistent patients (over 2,500) than among newly diagnosed patients (under 1,000).

This clonotype was detected ten times or more. This receptor's antigen is unknown. The junction differs from germline at one of its ends, possibly a read error. What this sample's time point label stands for: newly diagnosed GD, antithyroid drugs for less than 3 months. For both TCR sequencing and RNA sequencing, RNA was extracted from PBMCs in TRIzol. The diagnosis of Graves' disease was made according to American Thyroid Association guidelines. The patients came from an endocrinology department in Xi'an, China. From each patient, around 9 milliliters of peripheral blood was collected into an EDTA anticoagulant tube. PBMCs were isolated by Ficoll Paque Plus density gradient separation without further T cell sorting. An Agilent 2100 Bioanalyzer and agarose gel were used to assess RNA quality, and a NanoDrop 2000 was used to measure RNA concentration. Spanning cysteine to phenylalanine, the CDR3 consists of 15 amino acids. The kept DNA is CDR3 alone, 45 bases in frame from the first base. CDR1 and CDR2 are read off the germline V gene as SGHRS and YFSETQ.

To prepare the library, multiplex PCR was applied. The sample was run on an Illumina HiSeq 4000. TCR beta libraries were built with iRepertoire HTBI primers and Arm-PCR amplification of CDR3 regions. Before sequencing, the PCR products underwent gel purification. The paper's processing steps were these. A total of 62 TRBV and 14 TRBJ segments were identified across samples and were used for gene usage analysis of CDR3 amino acid clonotypes. COPE and FqMerger were used to merge the filtered high-quality paired reads into contigs. Contigs were aligned with BLAST to IMGT TRBV, TRBD and TRBJ reference genes, and CDR3 was defined per IMGT. Any clonotype with a frequency above 0.1% was counted as a highly expanded clone. Shannon entropy was used to measure repertoire diversity, and the Gini coefficient was used to measure V-J evenness. Public clonotypes were defined as clonotypes shared by more than one individual. The public reads were quality trimmed at Q25 with fastp and then assembled into clones with MiXCR by TCRdb, keeping productive beta chains. Rows merge per CDR3 protein into single entries with the most common DNA and genes. These V and J calls are TCRdb output, not the study's own analysis. For this sample there are roughly 420,000 distinct CDR3 sequences; around 15% appear just once. In total, the top ten clones hold roughly 15% of the sample.

The sample was also linked to a second study, of T cells in Graves' hyperthyroidism and ophthalmopathy. As that second paper reports: Stable Graves' hyperthyroidism was defined as no progression to ophthalmopathy during 18 months of follow-up. The hyperthyroidism patients were between 18 and 65 years old and newly diagnosed, with a disease duration of less than 2 months. Any patient with an uncontrolled infection, another autoimmune disease, pregnancy or lactation was excluded. Diagnoses were established on the basis of clinical symptoms, serum thyroxine and TRAb, thyroid ultrasound, and orbital computed tomography. A first-round RT-PCR of the TCR CDR3 used the HTBI primer set with the Qiagen OneStep RT-PCR kit. Most expanded thyroid clonotypes (frequency above 0.001) were also detected in blood, a finding suggesting that blood repertoires may reflect thyroid immune responses. Ophthalmopathy was separated from stable hyperthyroidism by a 13 V-J signature model, with approximately 89% sensitivity and about 81% specificity obtained in cross-validation and 80%/75% obtained in testing. In validation, the model predicted progression to ophthalmopathy with just under 71% sensitivity and around 72% specificity, a median of approximately 6.7 months before onset. A discovery cohort of about 96 patients, approximately 45 with Graves' ophthalmopathy and roughly 59 with stable Graves' hyperthyroidism, was used to find distinguishing TCR V-J signatures. Prospective prediction of ophthalmopathy was tested in an independent validation cohort of under 20 hyperthyroidism patients and 15 to 17 patients who later progressed to ophthalmopathy. The 100 or so discovery patients were randomly divided into training and test sets at a 7:3 ratio. In addition, the study compared T-cell repertoires in thyroid tissue and in blood from several Graves' hyperthyroidism patients. After sampling, hyperthyroidism patients received methimazole starting at 30 mg daily, and ophthalmopathy patients received high-dose intravenous methylprednisolone. A second multiplex PCR round built the libraries, followed by size selection and purification. Libraries were sequenced paired-end with 100 bp reads on an Illumina HiSeq2000. SOAPnuke was used to process the raw data, with reads discarded if the reads contained adapters or uncalled bases, had a mean Phred below 15, or lacked an exact constant-primer or identifier match. High-quality paired reads were merged with COPE v1.2.5, and unique nucleotide sequences were defined as clonotypes. MiTCR v1.1 was used to align the clonotypes against IMGT TRBV, TRBD and TRBJ reference segments. The analysis included only V-J combinations with a frequency above 0.0001, which together covered roughly 99% of the repertoires. The TCS score was defined as F50 (clonal expansion) divided by E x V (chaos), with BLOSUM62-based TCRdist calculated between CDR3 peptides within each V-J. Welch's t-statistics and random forest reduced fewer than 600 V-J features to 10 to 15, which were used in a naive Bayes classifier (R e1071). No statistical method was used to set the sample size in advance, and investigators knew the group allocation. The paper describes TCR Vbeta CDR3 sequencing of roughly 130 peripheral blood samples, made up of about 41 ophthalmopathy patients, approximately 73 hyperthyroidism patients and approximately 17 progressor patients.

The receptor comes from a woman aged 50 to 65 with Graves disease. Donor details come from another sample of the same person, matched by shared clones. The chain was built from TRBV5-1 and TRBJ1-5; 10 bases in the middle match TRBD1. Specimen: peripheral blood mononuclear cells (PBMCs), collected at new diagnosis, from a patient treated with antithyroid drugs. The bases are TGTGCCAGCAGTCTCGGGACAGGGGGCAATCAGCCCCAGCATTTT. This yields the protein CASSLGTGGNQPQHF.